Below, one T cell receptor beta chain is given with its context. J gave up 4 bases and V 4 bases, and 17 bases lay outside the gene matches. The germline V gene encodes CDR1 MNHEY and CDR2 SMNVEV (reference sequence). The CDR3 runs 18 residues. Per the study methods: Counts of nucleated cells, estimated from reference gene primer amplification, were obtained. Only in-frame clones appear in the TCRdb table, and some are missing; sequencing was by immunoSEQ multiplex PCR. V and J calls and clone size are given by that table; D and trimming were obtained from the DNA. Among 25,000 to 30,000 clones listed, about 80% were seen once. This entry comes from a study of blood T cell repertoires in COVID-19. Study as a whole: Sites in the United States, Italy and Spain provided acute and convalescent COVID-19 samples. The analysed material was cDNA or gDNA that came from T cells, B-cell-depleted T cells, or PBMCs.

The sample was peripheral blood. This clonotype was sampled from a man between 70 and 80 years old with acute or convalescent COVID-19. The rearrangement joins TRBV27 to TRBJ2-7; TRBD2 matches at 9 bases. The CDR3 here is CASSSLAGSTVIPYEQYF. Here the CDR3 DNA reads TGTGCCAGCAGTTCGCTAGCGGGATCTACAGTTATTCCTTACGAGCAGTACTTC.